The entry below gives a single T cell receptor (beta chain) sequence along with its context. Its antigen is undetermined. The entry originates in a study of post-analysis software for immune sequencing data. Overall study context: Multiple sclerosis in the patients followed relapsing-remitting, secondary progressive and progressive-relapsing courses.

Overall study findings and caveats: Controls showed significantly higher normalized Chao1 diversity than did multiple sclerosis patients.

Trimming took 3 bases from V and 0 from J, leaving 19 bases between them. The germline V gene has CDR1 MNHNS and CDR2 SASEGT. CDR3 length: 18 residues. Presence of unique molecular identifiers characterized the TCR beta cDNA libraries. Each CDR3 protein gets one entry after TCRdb re-called the PCR reads with MiXCR. The sample lists over 150,000 distinct CDR3 sequences; about 34% were seen once. The TCR originated in a girl under 18 with multiple sclerosis. The chain employs TRBV6-1 and TRBJ2-3, with unresolved D. The sample in question was blood, obtained after autologous hematopoietic stem cell transplantation. DNA of the CDR3: TGTGCCAGCAGTGATCGTTGGGCGTTAGATTCTAGCACAGATACGCAGTATTTT. This gives the protein CASSDRWALDSSTDTQYF.